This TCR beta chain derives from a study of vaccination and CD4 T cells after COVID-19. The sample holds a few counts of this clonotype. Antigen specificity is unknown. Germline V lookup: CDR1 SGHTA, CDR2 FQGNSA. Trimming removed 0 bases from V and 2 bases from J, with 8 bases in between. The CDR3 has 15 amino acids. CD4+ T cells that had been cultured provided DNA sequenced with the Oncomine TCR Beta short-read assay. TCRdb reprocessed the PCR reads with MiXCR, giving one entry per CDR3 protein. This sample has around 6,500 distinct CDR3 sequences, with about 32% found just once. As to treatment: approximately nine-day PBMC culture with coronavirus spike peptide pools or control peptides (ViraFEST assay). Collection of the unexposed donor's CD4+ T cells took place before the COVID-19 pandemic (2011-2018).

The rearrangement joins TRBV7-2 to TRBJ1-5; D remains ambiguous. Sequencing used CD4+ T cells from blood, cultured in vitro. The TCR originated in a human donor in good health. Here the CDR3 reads CASSLAGMGNQPQHF. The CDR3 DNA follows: TGTGCCAGCAGCTTAGCCGGGATGGGCAATCAGCCCCAGCATTTT.